These 28 T cell receptor beta chains were sequenced from one sample in a study of CD8+ T cells in alopecia areata. TCR sequencing used cDNA made by reverse transcription of extracted RNA. Only in-frame clones appear in the TCRdb table, and some are missing; sequencing was by immunoSEQ multiplex PCR. This table has 150,000 to 200,000 clones, 55% appearing once. The sequenced material came from CD4+ T cells sorted from blood. These receptors were obtained from a human donor in good health.

This chain joins TRBV6-5 and TRBJ2-2; D not resolved. Trimming removed 8 bases at V and 5 bases at J, with 18 bases between. CDR3 length: 15 residues. Germline V CDR1 and CDR2: MNHEY, SVGAGI. The CDR3 DNA reads as TGTGCCAGCCAGGCGGCGACGGTACCTACCGGGGAGCTGTTTTTT. Translating gives CASQAATVPTGELFF.

V and J are TRBV2 and TRBJ2-1; D might be TRBD1 (5 bases). Germline V gene data show CDR1 as SNHLY and CDR2 as FYNNEI. This CDR3 has 15 residues. The V end was cut by 4 bases, the J end by 4 bases, with 14 bases between. The CDR3 loop is CASSAYSGQYNEQFF. DNA for the CDR3: TGTGCCAGCAGTGCTTACTCAGGGCAGTACAATGAGCAGTTCTTC.

The J gene is TRBJ2-1, the V gene TRBV7-8; 7 nucleotides match TRBD2. From germline, CDR1 is SGHVS and CDR2 FQNEAQ. Germline trimming cut 5 bases from V and 8 bases from J; bases unmatched to any gene: 15. The CDR3 sequence is 16 residues long. CDR3 in amino acids: CASSRKVVAGVDEQFF. The CDR3, as DNA: TGTGCCAGCAGCAGAAAGGTGGTAGCGGGCGTAGATGAGCAGTTCTTC.

The chain combines TRBV7-8 with TRBJ2-2; D is uncertain. V was trimmed by 1 base and J by 5 bases, leaving 11 bases between them. CDR3 length: 15 residues. Germline lookup yields CDR1 SGHVS and CDR2 FQNEAQ. The CDR3 nucleotides are TGTGCCAGCAGCTTAGAAGGCAGGCCGACCGGGGAGCTGTTTTTT. It specifies CASSLEGRPTGELFF.

This rearrangement joins TRBV5-4 to TRBJ2-3; no definite D call. Trimming left V 5 bases short and J 2 bases short, with 24 bases between. CDR3 length equals 18 residues. Per germline, CDR1 SGHNT and CDR2 YYREEE (reference sequence). In DNA, the CDR3 is TGTGCCAGCAGAATCCAGTTTGGGCCCGATATAATCACAGATACGCAGTATTTT. It codes for CASRIQFGPDIITDTQYF.

The rearrangement uses TRBV9 and TRBJ2-1; D may be TRBD2 (6 bases). V was cut by 3 bases and J by 0 bases, with 10 bases left in between. Germline CDR1 is SGDLS and CDR2 is YYNGEE. The CDR3 covers 15 residues. The CDR3: CASSAPSVSYNEQFF. Written as DNA, the CDR3 is TGTGCCAGCAGCGCTCCTAGCGTCTCCTACAATGAGCAGTTCTTC. Supplemented by reference TRBV9 and TRBJ2-1, the full variable domain reads DSGVTQTPKHLITATGQRVTLRCSPRSGDLSVYWYQQSLDQGLQFLIQYYNGEERAKGNILERFSAQQFPDLHSELNLSSLELGDSALYFCASSAPSVSYNEQFFGPGTRLTVL.

The rearrangement uses TRBV29-1 and TRBJ2-7; 7 bases match TRBD1. CDR3 length equals 12 residues. Unmatched junction bases numbered 4, after V lost 6 bases and J lost 2 bases. Germline V gene lookup returns CDR1 SQVTM and CDR2 ANQGSEA. In DNA, the CDR3 is TGCAGCGTAGCGGACAGGACCTACGAGCAGTACTTC. This gives the protein CSVADRTYEQYF.

The rearrangement joins TRBV6-5 to TRBJ1-2; 9 positions match TRBD1. The V and J ends lost 0 bases and 4 bases, in that order; junction bases with no gene match: 3. Germline CDR1 MNHEY, CDR2 SVGAGI. CDR3 length: 15 residues. CDR3 residues: CASSYSGQGFYGYTF. CDR3 nucleotide sequence: TGTGCCAGCAGTTACTCGGGACAGGGATTCTATGGCTACACCTTC.

This clone came up many times. The genes are TRBV15 and TRBJ1-3; 9 nucleotides agree with TRBD1. Germline V gives CDR1 LNHNV, CDR2 YYDKDF (reference sequence). CDR3 length: 17 amino acids. Trimming removed 1 base from V and 5 bases from J; junction bases left unmatched: 9. The CDR3 is CATSRALGQGRRNTIYF. The CDR3, as DNA: TGTGCCACCAGCAGAGCACTTGGACAGGGGAGGCGAAACACCATATATTTT.

This clone was observed a handful of times. J is TRBJ1-5 and V is TRBV2; TRBD1 matches 8 bases. Per germline, CDR1 SNHLY and CDR2 FYNNEI. V dropped 3 bases and J dropped 6; count of bases not matched to a gene: 10. This CDR3 spans 16 amino acids. The CDR3 loop is CASSEGTGMGAQPQHF. Written as DNA, the CDR3 is TGTGCCAGCAGTGAGGGGACAGGAATGGGGGCTCAGCCCCAGCATTTT.

The table lists this clone with a count of one. This chain links TRBV15 with TRBJ2-3, with D hard to call. Trimming cost V 1 base and J 0 bases, with 5 bases left between them. Germline CDR1 reads LNHNV; CDR2 reads YYDKDF (reference sequence). This CDR3 region has 14 residues. The DNA of the CDR3 is TGTGCCACCAGCAGAGTTGGGAGCACAGATACGCAGTATTTT. Translating gives CATSRVGSTDTQYF.

The V gene is TRBV4-1, the J gene TRBJ2-7, with D possibly called TRBD1 or TRBD2 (5 bases each). Trimming cost V 0 bases and J 4 bases, with 16 bases left between them. This CDR3 region has 16 residues. The germline V gene encodes CDR1 MGHRA and CDR2 YSYEKL. The DNA of the CDR3 is TGCGCCAGCAGCCAAGAGAGGCTGGGGCCGGGATACGAGCAGTACTTC. It codes for CASSQERLGPGYEQYF.

V gene TRBV29-1 combines with J gene TRBJ1-2; D gene unclear. Germline V gives CDR1 SQVTM, CDR2 ANQGSEA. V lost 6 bases, J lost 1 base, and 6 bases lay in between. The CDR3 runs 11 residues. In nucleotides, the CDR3 is TGCAGCGTCCCTCTTAACTATGGCTACACCTTC. It specifies CSVPLNYGYTF.

The chain has TRBV29-1 and TRBJ1-2; D remains ambiguous. Trimming shortened V by 2 bases and J by 5 bases, and 9 bases separated the two germline ends. The CDR3 is 12 amino acids. Germline V gene lookup returns CDR1 SQVTM and CDR2 ANQGSEA. The DNA for the CDR3 is TGCAGCGTTGAACAAAGACCATATGGCTACACCTTC. Encoded protein: CSVEQRPYGYTF.

V gene TRBV30 combines with J gene TRBJ2-5; D not resolved. The germline V and J ends were trimmed by 0 bases and 7 bases, with 9 bases remaining between them. Germline CDR1 is GTSNPN and CDR2 is SVGIG (reference sequence). CDR3 size: 12 residues. CDR3 coding DNA: TGTGCCTGGAGTGTCCGGCGGCGGACCCAGTACTTC. It yields the protein CAWSVRRRTQYF.

This chain joins TRBV10-3 and TRBJ1-2; 8 positions match TRBD1. In germline, CDR1 is ENHRY, CDR2 SYGVKD. The CDR3 consists of 13 residues. Trimming removed 8 bases from V and 7 bases from J; junction bases left unmatched: 9. The DNA for the CDR3 is TGTGCCATCGGGGACAGGCCGGGGTTTGGCTACACCTTC. It is translated as CAIGDRPGFGYTF.

The chain combines TRBV29-1 with TRBJ2-3; no clear D. Per germline, CDR1 SQVTM and CDR2 ANQGSEA. This CDR3 is built from 12 residues. The V gene lost 3 bases and the J gene lost 4 bases, with 8 bases spanning the gap. This CDR3 reads CSVEFGPDTQYF. For the CDR3, the DNA is TGCAGCGTTGAGTTCGGACCAGATACGCAGTATTTT.

This clone was detected a few times. This chain links TRBV4-1 with TRBJ2-5; D gene unclear. This CDR3 has 12 residues. In germline, CDR1 is MGHRA, CDR2 YSYEKL. Trimming took 1 base from V and 5 from J, leaving 5 bases between them. CDR3 loop: CASSQVRETQYF. The CDR3 bases are TGCGCCAGCAGCCAAGTTCGGGAGACCCAGTACTTC.

This rearrangement joins TRBV29-1 to TRBJ1-2; 7 nucleotides agree with TRBD1. Unmatched junction bases numbered 4, after V lost 6 bases and J lost 3 bases. The CDR3 runs 12 residues. CDR1 and CDR2 (germline): SQVTM, ANQGSEA. The CDR3 protein is CSVTGTDYGYTF. CDR3 DNA sequence: TGCAGCGTCACCGGGACAGACTATGGCTACACCTTC.

This clone came up a few times. This chain links TRBV30 with TRBJ1-1; 7 bases match TRBD1. The germline CDR1 and CDR2 sequences are GTSNPN and SVGIG (reference sequence). V lost 6 bases to trimming and J lost 4 bases; unmatched junction nucleotides: 8. The CDR3 sequence is 13 residues long. DNA for the CDR3: TGTGCCTGCCAGGGGGTTTCGAGCACTGAAGCTTTCTTT. Residues: CACQGVSSTEAFF. The full variable domain, with the rest looked up from reference TRBV30 and TRBJ1-1, is SQTIHQWPATLVQPVGSPLSLECTVEGTSNPNLYWYRQAAGRGLQLLFYSVGIGQISSEVPQNLSASRPQDRQFILSSKKLLLSDSGFYLCACQGVSSTEAFFGQGTRLTVV.

This clone was recorded only once. This chain uses TRBV9 with TRBJ2-7, with D possibly being TRBD1 (5 bases). The CDR3 covers 17 residues. Germline CDR1 SGDLS, CDR2 YYNGEE. Trimming removed 0 bases from V and 3 bases from J, with 19 bases in between. The CDR3 nucleotides are TGTGCCAGCAGCGTAGTACTCCCAGGGTACGGGTACTACGAGCAGTACTTC. This sequence encodes CASSVVLPGYGYYEQYF.

This chain joins TRBV27 and TRBJ1-1; the match to TRBD1 covers 8 bases. Per germline, CDR1 MNHEY and CDR2 SMNVEV (reference sequence). The V segment lost 6 bases and the J segment 4 bases; nucleotides outside the gene matches: 4. This CDR3 is 13 amino acids long. CDR3 sequence reads: CASRDRGFTEAFF. The CDR3 region has the DNA TGTGCCAGCAGAGACAGGGGTTTCACTGAAGCTTTCTTT.

This clone was observed a handful of times. The chain is built from TRBV23-1 and TRBJ2-1, with D possibly being TRBD2 (6 bases). TRBV23-1 is treated as an ORF (open reading frame) with a function not yet certain. Trimming took 0 bases from V and 7 from J, leaving 16 bases between them. The CDR3 is made up of 16 amino acids. The CDR3 region has the DNA TGCGCCAGCAGTCAATCGGAGGGAGGACCTTGGAATGAGCAGTTCTTC. Residues: CASSQSEGGPWNEQFF.

V gene TRBV5-1 combines with J gene TRBJ2-7; no reliable D call. V was cut by 0 bases and J by 4 bases, with 20 bases left in between. Germline assignment: CDR1 SGHRS and CDR2 YFSETQ. The CDR3 sequence is 17 residues long. The CDR3 coding sequence is TGCGCCAGCAGCTTGGGTTCTTTAGGGTCAGCCCCTTACGAGCAGTACTTC. Its translation is CASSLGSLGSAPYEQYF.

This rearrangement joins TRBV29-1 to TRBJ2-1, with 10 positions matching TRBD1. Losses at the gene ends were 5 bases for V and 7 bases for J; bases not matched to a gene: 2. Germline values: CDR1 SQVTM, CDR2 ANQGSEA. The CDR3 covers 12 residues. The CDR3 spells CSVQGQGNEQFF. The CDR3, as DNA: TGCAGCGTTCAGGGACAGGGGAATGAGCAGTTCTTC.

J is TRBJ2-2 and V is TRBV30, with no clear D. The CDR3 is 12 residues long. V lost 2 bases, J lost 6 bases, and 7 bases lay in between. Germline CDR1 and CDR2: GTSNPN and SVGIG (reference sequence). For the CDR3, the DNA is TGTGCCTGGAGTAGGCAAGCCGGGGAGCTGTTTTTT. This translates into CAWSRQAGELFF.

This clone was recorded a few times. CDR3 region: CSVLDLAKNIQYF. The CDR3 DNA sequence: TGCAGCGTTTTGGATCTAGCCAAAAACATTCAGTACTTC. The chain carries TRBV29-1 and TRBJ2-4; D is ambiguous. V was pared by 5 bases and J by 0 bases, with 8 bases between. CDR1 is SQVTM, CDR2 ANQGSEA, per germline. There are 13 residues in the CDR3.

CDR3 DNA sequence: TGCAGTGCTAGCCGGCGTACGCAGTATTTT. Its translation: CSASRRTQYF. The chain links TRBV20-1 to TRBJ2-3; D is uncertain. CDR1 DFQATT and CDR2 SNEGSKA come from the germline V gene (reference sequence). Trimming took 3 bases from V and 8 from J, leaving 6 bases between them. This CDR3 comprises 10 residues.